Sequencing of this TCR beta chain was carried out in a study of T cell responses to AZD1222 COVID-19 vaccine (dated by TCRdb to about 2021). In the study overall: Because spike-specific TCR depth and breadth did not differ between the two schedules, AZD1222 recipients who got a second dose at roughly 4 weeks were pooled with those who got a second dose at roughly 12 weeks. TCR sequencing was performed for roughly 240 trial participants, of whom some 200 were given two doses of AZD1222 and about 25 were given two doses of MenACWY control vaccine. Trial participants were enrolled into age subgroups of 18-55, 56-69 and 70-plus years, which contained about 150, 28 and 57 TCR-sequenced participants, respectively. Points the paper makes about the study in general: Conclusions about previously exposed vaccinees are limited because only 5 or 6 AZD1222 recipients were SARS-CoV-2 seropositive at baseline. Epitopes outside the regions mutated in the B.1.351 and B.1.1.7 variants were reportedly recognized by nearly half of the unique spike-specific TCRs. Spike-specific TCR breadth and depth rose significantly after two AZD1222 doses compared with day 0 and with MenACWY recipients. Because no day 14 peak-response samples were available, the repertoires could be characterized only after the peak T cell response. The 56-69-year group was small, and its depth increase did not reach significance, likely because of low power. CD4 TCRs associated with the vaccine covered the entire spike protein, and the dominant responses were in regions 160-218 and 743-854. Participants were mostly white British and included more females than males, and it was suggested by the authors that clonal diversity may have been underestimated.

A remark on this clone: Its antigen is currently not known. The sample holds no much larger clone one base away, and base qualities are not on file.

The time point label here, explained by the study, means: baseline before first vaccination. Vaccinee samples came from UK trials COV001 and COV002, including a single-blind randomized controlled phase 2/3 trial of AZD1222 (ChAdOx1 nCoV-19) in healthy adults. For TCRbeta chain sequencing, PBMC samples from trial participants were taken at day 0 and at day 28 after the second dose. The CDR3 runs 15 amino acids, cysteine and phenylalanine included. The retained sequence is limited to the CDR3, 45 bases, with the frame set at the first base. The junction shows trimming of 5 bases on V and 5 bases on J, plus 18 bases between the germline ends. Sequences SEHNR (CDR1) and FQNEAQ (CDR2) are obtained from the germline V gene (reference sequence). The CDR3 regions of human TCRbeta chains were subjected to immunosequencing. For the original study's pipeline: TCRs in the repertoires were matched against a reference library of SARS-CoV-2-specific TCRs that had been generated with the MIRA antigen-specificity platform. Breadth was defined as the fraction of unique TCRs that were SARS-CoV-2-associated, and depth was defined as the fraction of total T cells that were SARS-CoV-2-associated. Each spike-specific TCR was assigned to its reactive spike region and to a CD4 or CD8 class using the MIRA data. Log10-transformed breadth and depth values were compared by one-way ANOVA with Sidak's multiple comparisons tests. This immuneACCESS table, as held by TCRdb, lists in-frame sequences with V and J called but not all clones. Of the missing ones, under half trace to an unresolved V gene in checked studies; the others have no known cause. D and trimming come from the DNA, and the V and J calls and clone size come from that table. Counted in this sample were under 150,000 clones; approximately 90% of them appeared once. Around 16% of the sample rests with the top ten.

The rearrangement joined TRBV7-9 to TRBJ1-1; the D gene is possibly TRBD1, with 6 bases matching. This TCR was recovered from an adult in good health. This material consisted of peripheral blood, taken on day 0 of AZD1222 vaccination. The DNA is TGTGCCAGCAGCCCGGGAGGGGGGGCGCGAACTGAAGCTTTCTTT. Its protein reads: CASSPGGGARTEAFF.